Listed here are 19 T cell receptor beta chains from one sample, sequenced in a study of cytomegalovirus exposure and HLA in healthy donors. Use of 60 Vbeta and 13 Jbeta primers characterized the PCR. The assay was immunoSEQ multiplex PCR, and TCRdb's table has in-frame clones only and misses some. This repertoire shows around 49,000 clones, roughly 75% found once; its top ten account for around 8.1%. The sequencing input was PBMCs. These receptors originate from a young man in good health and CMV-seropositive.

The rearrangement joins TRBV2 to TRBJ2-5, with a tentative D call TRBD2 (6 bases). The germline V gene has CDR1 SNHLY and CDR2 FYNNEI. The CDR3 extends over 13 amino acids. V was pared by 8 bases and J by 4 bases, with 14 bases between. CDR3 DNA sequence: TGTGCCAGCGACCGGGGGTGGCTAGAGACCCAGTACTTC. Its translation is CASDRGWLETQYF.

The chain links TRBV29-1 to TRBJ2-1; perhaps TRBD2 as D (6 bases). This CDR3 contains 13 residues. Trimming took 7 bases from V and 2 from J, leaving 12 bases between them. Looked up from germline, CDR1 is SQVTM and CDR2 is ANQGSEA. CDR3 nucleotide sequence: TGCAGCGGGGGGGACTTCGCCTACAATGAGCAGTTCTTC. Residues: CSGGDFAYNEQFF.

This CDR3 is CASSLTITGTGELFF. In DNA form, the CDR3 reads TGTGCCAGCAGCTTAACAATAACAGGGACCGGGGAGCTGTTTTTT. The chain uses TRBV7-3 and TRBJ2-2; D is possibly TRBD1 (6 bases). The CDR3 covers 15 residues. Germline CDR1 is SGHTA and CDR2 is FQGTGA. Trimming removed 0 bases at V and 5 bases at J, with 10 bases between.

To note about this clone: The same CDR3 is also encoded by other DNA sequences in this sample. This chain uses TRBV7-3 with TRBJ2-5, with TRBD2 identical over 14 bases. The CDR3 length is 16 residues. Germline V gene lookup returns CDR1 SGHTA and CDR2 FQGTGA. The ends lost 5 bases at V and 5 bases at J; junction bases unmatched: 7. CDR3 DNA sequence: TGTGCCAGCAGCCTGACTAGCGGGGGGGTAAAGGAGACCCAGTACTTC. It encodes CASSLTSGGVKETQYF.

The V call is TRBV28, the J call TRBJ1-5; 10 bases map to TRBD1. The CDR3 has 15 amino acids. V lost 6 bases to trimming and J lost 5 bases; unmatched junction nucleotides: 7. Germline assignment: CDR1 MDHEN and CDR2 SYDVKM. The DNA for the CDR3 is TGTGCCAGCAGCGGGACAGGGGTCTTGGATCAGCCCCAGCATTTT. It codes for CASSGTGVLDQPQHF.

This clone was recorded a few times. This chain joins TRBV6-6 and TRBJ2-1; 8 bases map to TRBD2. V lost 2 bases, J lost 5 bases, and 2 bases stayed unmatched. The CDR3 extends over 14 amino acids. In germline, CDR1 is MNHNY, CDR2 SVGAGI (reference sequence). DNA for the CDR3: TGTGCCAGCAGTTACGGCGGGGGGAACAATGAGCAGTTCTTC. The encoded protein is CASSYGGGNNEQFF.

The chain uses TRBV13 and TRBJ2-3; D may be TRBD2 (5 bases). Trimming stripped 3 bases from V and 5 bases from J, with 15 bases between. The CDR3 consists of 15 residues. Germline loops: CDR1 PRHDT, CDR2 FYEKMQ (reference sequence). The CDR3 DNA is TGTGCCAGCAGCTTCCGGGATAAAGGGATAGATACGCAGTATTTT. As protein: CASSFRDKGIDTQYF.

In its sample, this clone was seen a few times. This CDR3 reads CASSENSGGVRYEQYF. The CDR3 region has the DNA TGTGCCAGCAGTGAAAACAGCGGGGGGGTGCGCTACGAGCAGTACTTC. The chain couples TRBV6-1 to TRBJ2-7; 10 positions agree with TRBD2. This CDR3 contains 16 residues. The germline CDR1 and CDR2 sequences are MNHNS and SASEGT. Trimming at V came to 2 bases and at J to 3 bases, leaving 7 bases not matched to a gene.

This clone was counted only a few times. The chain has TRBV11-2 and TRBJ2-3, with TRBD2 matching over 8 bases. CDR1 and CDR2 (germline): SGHAT, FQNNGV. V lost 5 bases and J lost 1; bases outside the gene matches: 14. The length of the CDR3 is 18 residues. The CDR3 DNA follows: TGTGCCAGCAGCCTTCTCCGGGGGGGCCGGGGGGGCACAGATACGCAGTATTTT. It translates to CASSLLRGGRGGTDTQYF.

This sequence joins TRBV7-8 and TRBJ2-5; 7 positions match TRBD1. The J call may be wrong; the DNA end is better matched by TRBJ2-7. The V gene's germline CDR1 is SGHVS and CDR2 FQNEAQ. The CDR3 is 14 residues long. This CDR3 reads CASSADRPTYEQYF. CDR3 coding DNA: TGTGCCAGCAGCGCGGACAGGCCTACCTACGAGCAGTACTTC.

The rearrangement joins TRBV5-1 to TRBJ1-1, with 11 bases fitting TRBD1. Germline V gene data show CDR1 as SGHRS and CDR2 as YFSETQ. V lost 1 base and J lost 3; bases outside the gene matches: 17. This CDR3 contains 20 residues. CDR3 region: CASSLSTWDRGRKADTEAFF. Written as DNA, the CDR3 is TGCGCCAGCAGCTTGTCTACTTGGGACAGGGGGAGAAAGGCCGACACTGAAGCTTTCTTT.

V and J are TRBV28 and TRBJ2-7; 10 nucleotides align to TRBD2. CDR1 is MDHEN, CDR2 SYDVKM, per germline. The ends lost 6 bases at V and 4 bases at J; junction bases unmatched: 9. CDR3 size: 15 residues. CDR3 protein: CASSLPSGGAYEQYF. The CDR3, as DNA: TGTGCCAGCAGCCTCCCCAGCGGGGGGGCTTACGAGCAGTACTTC.

The rearrangement uses TRBV7-2 and TRBJ2-3; D possibly corresponds to TRBD2 (6 bases). The V gene lost 2 bases and the J gene lost 10 bases, with 13 bases spanning the gap. Germline V CDR1 and CDR2: SGHTA, FQGNSA. This CDR3 has 13 amino acids. The CDR3 region has the DNA TGTGCCAGCAGCTTAATGGCGGGGTACCCGCAGTATTTT. This encodes CASSLMAGYPQYF.

The V and J genes are TRBV19 and TRBJ2-7, with 8 bases matching TRBD2. The CDR3 spans 14 residues. With 7 bases clipped from V and 1 base from J, the junction kept 6 bases outside the gene matches. The germline V gene has CDR1 LNHDA and CDR2 SQIVND (reference sequence). The CDR3 region is CASTWSGGSYEQYF. The CDR3 DNA reads as TGTGCCAGTACTTGGAGCGGGGGTTCCTACGAGCAGTACTTC.

The rearrangement links TRBV7-3 to TRBJ2-1; D is possibly TRBD1 (5 bases). The germline V gene has CDR1 SGHTA and CDR2 FQGTGA. The CDR3 covers 15 residues. V was shortened by 5 bases and J by 13 bases, with 24 bases between the two germline ends. CDR3 coding DNA: TGTGCCAGCAGCCCTCGCCTGGGGCCCCCAGTCCTCCAGTTCTTC. It encodes CASSPRLGPPVLQFF.

As concerns this clone: Other DNA sequences from this sample encode an identical CDR3 as well. This rearrangement joins TRBV7-9 to TRBJ1-6, with a possible D match to TRBD1 (5 bases). The V gene lost 4 bases and the J gene lost 6 bases, with 16 bases spanning the gap. The CDR3 consists of 16 residues. Germline values: CDR1 SEHNR, CDR2 FQNEAQ (reference sequence). The DNA of the CDR3 is TGTGCCAGCAGCTCCCGGGAGGGGCAGGGTAATTCACCCCTCCACTTT. Amino acids: CASSSREGQGNSPLHF.

V gene TRBV7-3 combines with J gene TRBJ1-6; D is unclear. The CDR3 extends over 13 amino acids. Trimming removed 2 bases from V and 10 bases from J, with 9 bases in between. Germline CDR1 SGHTA, CDR2 FQGTGA. The CDR3 here is CASSLDAVSPLHF. The CDR3 region has the DNA TGTGCCAGCAGCTTAGATGCGGTATCACCCCTCCACTTT.

V usage is TRBV6-5 and J usage is TRBJ1-6, with a tentative D call TRBD1 (5 bases). V lost 6 bases and J lost 8, with 11 bases in between. Germline CDR1 MNHEY, CDR2 SVGAGI. The CDR3 loop spans 13 amino acids. Written as DNA, the CDR3 is TGTGCCAGCAGGCCTGGGGGGGATTCACCCCTCCACTTT. This codes for CASRPGGDSPLHF.

CDR3: CASSPQGVTTDTQYF. The CDR3 bases are TGTGCCAGCAGCCCGCAGGGGGTGACCACAGATACGCAGTATTTT. The rearrangement joins TRBV5-6 to TRBJ2-3; TRBD1 agrees at 7 bases. The length of the CDR3 is 15 residues. The germline V gene encodes CDR1 SGHDT and CDR2 YYEEEE. Trimming removed 4 bases from V and 2 bases from J; junction bases left unmatched: 7. The entire variable domain, with the rest obtained from reference TRBV5-6 and TRBJ2-3, is as follows: DAGVTQSPTHLIKTRGQQVTLRCSPKSGHDTVSWYQQALGQGPQFIFQYYEEEERQRGNFPDRFSGHQFPNYSSELNVNALLLGDSALYLCASSPQGVTTDTQYFGPGTRLTVL.